The T cell receptor (beta chain) described here comes from a study of blood T cell repertoires in COVID-19. Turning to the study itself: T cells, B-cell-depleted T cells, or PBMCs provided the cDNA or gDNA that served as material.

Followed over time, Seattle patients had been enrolled while infection was active. Clones were read by immunoSEQ multiplex PCR, and TCRdb kept only the in-frame ones, dropping some. The table lists nearly 350,000 clones, over 80% of them singletons. The clonotype comes from a woman between 50 and 59 years old with COVID-19, enrolled during active disease. The specimen was peripheral blood.

The CDR3 region has the DNA TGTGCCATCAGTGAGTGGACTAGCGGGAGGGGGAATGAGCAGTTCTTC. The encoded protein is CAISEWTSGRGNEQFF. The V and J genes are TRBV10-3 and TRBJ2-1; 15 nucleotides line up with TRBD2. V lost 1 base, J lost 7 bases, and 2 bases stayed unmatched. CDR3 length: 16 residues. The germline V gene encodes CDR1 ENHRY and CDR2 SYGVKD.